These 3 T cell receptor beta chains came from one sample sequenced in a study of cytomegalovirus exposure and HLA in healthy donors. Vbeta (60) and Jbeta (13) primers were used in the PCR. Sequenced by immunoSEQ multiplex PCR; TCRdb stores in-frame clones only, minus some. The table has fewer than 110,000 clones, around 80% seen once. The specimen was PBMCs. These receptors all stem from a young woman in good health and CMV-seropositive.

This chain joins TRBV4-1 and TRBJ2-1; D unclear. The CDR3 loop spans 13 amino acids. CDR1 is MGHRA and CDR2 is YSYEKL in the germline V gene. The germline V and J ends were trimmed by 1 base and 12 bases, with 13 bases remaining between them. This CDR3 is CASSQVADNRQFF. The CDR3 DNA is TGCGCCAGCAGCCAAGTGGCAGACAATCGGCAGTTCTTC.

This clone was found a few times. This chain connects TRBV7-9 to TRBJ2-1; 10 bases fit TRBD1. The CDR3 contains 14 residues. V shed 4 bases and J 7 bases; nucleotides not matched to a gene: 4. The germline V gene encodes CDR1 SEHNR and CDR2 FQNEAQ (reference sequence). This CDR3 is CASSWTGGNNEQFF. The CDR3 DNA is TGTGCCAGCAGCTGGACAGGGGGGAATAATGAGCAGTTCTTC.

This chain links TRBV27 with TRBJ1-2; perhaps TRBD1 as D (6 bases). Trimming pared 6 bases from V and 5 bases from J, leaving 19 bases between. Germline CDR1 is MNHEY and CDR2 is SMNVEV (reference sequence). This CDR3 has 15 residues. The CDR3 DNA is TGTGCCAGCAGATCTAGGGGTATACAGGGATATGGCTACACCTTC. Translation: CASRSRGIQGYGYTF.